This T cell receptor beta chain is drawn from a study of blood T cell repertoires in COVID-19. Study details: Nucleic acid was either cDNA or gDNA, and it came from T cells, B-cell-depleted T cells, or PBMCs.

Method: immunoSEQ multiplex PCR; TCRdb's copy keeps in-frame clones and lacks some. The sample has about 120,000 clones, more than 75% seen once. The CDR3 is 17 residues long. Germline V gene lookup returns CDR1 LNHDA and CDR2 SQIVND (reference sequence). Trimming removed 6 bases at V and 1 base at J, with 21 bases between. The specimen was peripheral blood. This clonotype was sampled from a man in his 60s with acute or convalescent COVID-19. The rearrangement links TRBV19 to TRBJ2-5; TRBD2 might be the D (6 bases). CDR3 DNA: TGTGCCAGTAGCTACCGCGGGACGGCGGCCCCCCAAGAGACCCAGTACTTC. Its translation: CASSYRGTAAPQETQYF.